This T cell receptor (beta chain) was identified during a study of cytomegalovirus exposure and HLA in healthy donors (TCRdb year 2017). Study-wide context: An earlier analysis of some 500 of the donors reported about 290 Gb of sequence data and around 120 million unique TCR beta sequences from 150 million to 200 million T cells. An early release that covered some 640 HLA-typed donors contained approximately 300 gigabases of sequencing data and 80 million or so unique TCR sequences. Of the 300 to 450 genotyped donors, 81% were placed in the genetic ancestry cluster associated with self-reported Caucasian donors. The study aimed to test whether cataloging public T cell receptors could reveal signatures of past pathogen exposure. The study used immunosequencing to profile the T cell repertoires of some 600 subjects and linked those repertoires to cytomegalovirus serostatus. Besides the first cohort of approximately 670 subjects, a separate validation cohort made up of roughly 120 different subjects was used. To predict cytomegalovirus infection status, the study brought together high-throughput TCR immunosequencing, statistical association of individual TCRs with disease status, and machine learning. In a later analysis, previously published TCR beta repertoires from several hundred donors were re-analyzed and high-resolution HLA genotyping was added so that TCR occurrence patterns could be studied. In the later analysis, no new phenotypic data were used to find candidate immune exposures; instead, reliance was placed on TCR beta sequences and their occurrence across donors. An earlier analysis of 587 of the donors used high-throughput TCR beta sequencing to judge whether each TCR beta V gene segment behaved as functional or pseudogenic. Donor age, sex, ethnicity and CMV serostatus were compiled alongside the repertoire data. Genome-wide SNP genotypes for about 65% of the 666 donors were used in a later genetic analysis, which treated that subset as a discovery cohort. Every repertoire in the discovery cohort had been generated on one and the same sequencing platform. Both class I and class II loci were covered by HLA typing, at four-digit resolution. Typing coverage differed by locus: A, B, C, DRB1 and DQB1 were typed in roughly 620-630 donors, DQA1 in 522, DPA1 in around 580, and DPB1 in 400 to 490. A handful of DR-DQ haplotypes were handled as single units for association and clustering because linkage in the cohort was strong. Among roughly 370 genotyped donors of the cohort, an average of around 240,000 unique TCR beta nucleotide sequences were sequenced per donor, roughly 20% of them non-productive.

CDR1 SGDLS and CDR2 YYNGEE were looked up in the germline V gene. Deletion took 1 base off V and 0 bases off J, with a span of 14 bases between the germline ends. Inclusive of the bounding cysteine and phenylalanine, the CDR3 is 17 residues long. Only the CDR3 DNA is retained, 51 bases long and in frame from the first base. Study-wide conclusions, independent of this receptor: According to a later analysis, parvovirus B19, influenza, CMV and Epstein-Barr virus appeared linked to several top co-occurrence clusters. Because counts were too low, around 17 rarely observed V segments, including chromosome 9 orphons, were left out of the earlier analysis of 587 of the donors. Most TCR sequences were seen in very few donors, while some public TCRs were found in many individuals. According to a later analysis, most CMV-associated TCR beta chains appeared to be HLA-restricted, and the HLA associations seemed to be driven largely by CMV exposure. In the study, some 160 TCR beta chains were listed as associated with cytomegalovirus. Correlated functional status among segregating V segments might reflect linkage disequilibrium, but an unknown experimental factor could not be ruled out. Three of the identified cytomegalovirus-associated TCR beta chains were confirmed in vitro to be specific for cytomegalovirus antigens. According to the authors, the approach could potentially be generalized to other disease states and immunological phenotypes. A further reported finding was that TCR beta sequences accurately predicted the HLA-A and HLA-B alleles for most subjects in the first cohort. According to a later analysis, TCR association rates differed among HLA loci, with DRB1 alleles showing the most associated TCRs and HLA-C alleles showing the fewest. The cohort was sequenced for TCR beta chains only, and without alpha or paired-chain data the features that could be detected were limited. A later genetic analysis associated a missense DCLRE1C variant with V-gene and J-gene trimming of TCR beta chains, and an independent cohort replicated the association. In an earlier analysis of roughly 500 of the donors, most TCR beta V segments appeared in productive rearrangements about 90% or about 30% of the time, broadly matching IMGT annotations. Because HLA typing was missing for some donors at each locus, association tests included only the typed subset. Roughly uniform sequencing depth across donors was assumed in presence/absence analyses, although this assumption may not hold. The classifier was reported to diagnose cytomegalovirus status with high specificity and sensitivity in both the original cohort and the validation cohort. In a later analysis, HLA-associated TCR beta chains were found to be more clonally expanded and to have lower generation probabilities than equally common non-associated chains. According to a later genetic analysis, donors in an Asian-associated ancestry cluster had fewer N-insertions in productive TCRs than the approximately 670-donor mean. Some IMGT-functional V segments, including TRBV6-2 and TRBV6-3, could not be told apart with the 87-base-pair reads, so those segments were excluded. When HLA alleles, especially DR and DQ, strongly co-occurred, TCR associations were difficult to assign to individual alleles. At a false discovery rate of 0.05, a later analysis linked some 18,000 TCR beta sequences to specific HLA alleles. The sequencing pipeline was judged likely to have produced a cluster of highly shared sequence variants as a technical artifact. Immune exposure information for the cohort was limited to CMV serostatus.

On this clone itself: This clone's antigen is unknown. It has no much larger one-base neighbor in the sample; base qualities were not kept.

In total, fewer than 750 healthy bone marrow donors made up the cohort. At the time of sampling, all cohort members were nominally healthy, though unrecorded immune exposures were likely present. The donor tested CMV seronegative, placing the donor among the 350 or so seronegative members of the cohort. Every donor gave a peripheral blood sample, and the peripheral blood mononuclear cells from that sample were used for TCR beta sequencing. Genomic DNA extraction from the blood cell samples was performed with the Qiagen DNeasy Blood Extraction Kit. Preparation of the library involved the immunoSEQ multiplex PCR assay. For the multiplex PCR, a mixture combining 60 forward primers for TCR Vbeta segments and 13 reverse primers for TCR Jbeta segments was used. A multiplex PCR assay on genomic DNA amplified the CDR3 region of rearranged TCR beta genes. The Illumina HiSeq System was used to sequence the amplified TCR beta libraries as 87-base-pair reads. Processing in the source paper ran as follows. A later analysis tallied roughly 80 million unique TCR beta chains across the 666 repertoires, and approximately 11 million of those chains were shared by two or more donors. A nearest-neighbor algorithm error-corrected the raw reads and collapsed the reads into unique sequences, merging closely related sequences to remove PCR and sequencing errors. V, D and J gene segments were assigned by aligning CDR3 sequences to IMGT reference sequences. Each retained sequence needed at least a six-nucleotide match to both a V gene segment and a J gene segment. Rearrangements were classified as productive when the CDR3 lacked stop codons and remained in frame with V and J, and all other rearrangements were classified as non-productive. Following IMGT convention, CDR3 was defined as the stretch from the second conserved V-encoded cysteine up to the conserved J-encoded phenylalanine. The earlier analysis of some 540 of the donors excluded any sequence lacking an unambiguous match to a single V gene segment. In an earlier analysis of 500 to 750 of the donors, V segments were called functional above 56.7% productive rearrangements and were called segregating when the between-donor standard deviation exceeded 5%. A statistical classification framework was developed to diagnose cytomegalovirus status using the catalog of TCR beta chain sequences. In a later analysis, TCR nucleotide sequences were compared against IMGT/GENE-DB human TR gene sequences so that V and J genes could be assigned. In a later analysis, CDR3 sequences and most-parsimonious VDJ recombination scenarios were assigned using the TCRdist pipeline. In a later analysis, every TCR beta chain was defined by the combination of its CDR3 amino acid sequence and its V-gene family, and reads without a unique V-gene family were dropped. To address suspected cross-contamination and a sequencing artifact, a later analysis removed 450 to 700 highly shared, low-generation-probability nucleotide sequences. In a later analysis, a clonal expansion index was calculated for each public chain from normalized within-repertoire ranks of inferred template counts. In a later analysis, generation probabilities were computed with a VDJ recombination model fitted to out-of-frame rearrangements, and the resulting probabilities were checked against IGoR. In a later analysis, hypergeometric tests were used to score TCR-TCR, TCR-HLA and TCR-CMV co-occurrence, with a repertoire-size bias correction applied to TCR pairs. A later analysis estimated false discovery rates by permuting HLA or CMV assignments 20 times. In a later analysis, co-occurring TCRs were grouped using DBSCAN, with TCRdist sequence similarity added in when clustering inside HLA-allele-positive subsets. Co-occurrence clustering excluded repertoires with fewer than 30,000 or more than 120,000 public chains, plus five with anomalous nucleotide sharing. Entries here come from immuneACCESS through TCRdb and include only in-frame sequences with V and J called. Some clones fail to appear in such tables; in the studies checked, an unresolved V gene covers under half of the shortfall, and the cause of the remainder is unknown. V, J and clone size were drawn from that table, and D and trimming were deduced from the DNA. In all, the sample holds 100,000 to 150,000 clones, and 65% to 90% of those were seen once. The ten largest clones capture 0.7% of the sample.

The TCR comes from a man aged 18 to 30 in good health and CMV-seronegative. The chain is encoded by TRBV9 joined to TRBJ1-3; no D segment can be confidently identified. The material sequenced was PBMCs. The CDR3 corresponds to CASSVLESLSSGNTIYF. The bases are TGTGCCAGCAGCGTACTCGAATCTCTAAGCTCTGGAAACACCATATATTTT.